These 31 T cell receptor beta chains share one sample of origin, sequenced in a study of blood T cell repertoires in COVID-19. Sequencing was performed with immunoSEQ multiplex PCR; in TCRdb, only in-frame clones are kept and a portion is missing. There are about 210,000 clones in the sample; 80% occur only once, and 13% lies in the top ten. The sample taken for sequencing was peripheral blood. These receptors were collected from a human donor in a cohort sampled during active COVID-19.

This chain uses TRBV25-1 with TRBJ1-4; D may be TRBD1 (5 bases). The CDR3 length is 15 residues. Germline V CDR1 and CDR2: MGHDK, SYGVNS. V lost 4 bases and J 7 bases, leaving 16 bases between the germline ends. For the CDR3, the DNA is TGTGCCAGCAGTGGGGGGGGGATCATAGGTGAAAAACTGTTTTTT. This gives the protein CASSGGGIIGEKLFF.

The V gene is TRBV7-2, the J gene TRBJ1-2; TRBD1 aligns across 8 bases. This CDR3 comprises 15 residues. Germline-derived CDR1 and CDR2 are SGHTA and FQGNSA. V trimming: 1 base; J trimming: 6 bases; junction bases outside the gene matches: 7. The CDR3 region has the DNA TGTGCCAGCAGCTTAGGGGGACAGGCTTTGGATGGCTACACCTTC. Translated, it gives CASSLGGQALDGYTF.

The chain uses TRBV11-3 and TRBJ2-1, with D possibly TRBD2 on 6 matching bases. Germline CDR1 is SGHNT and CDR2 is YENEEA. Trimming took 1 base from V and 8 from J, leaving 15 bases between them. The length of the CDR3 is 15 residues. This chain's CDR3 is CASSLAGVLDHEQFF. The DNA for the CDR3 is TGTGCCAGCAGCTTAGCGGGGGTTTTGGATCATGAGCAGTTCTTC.

The chain links TRBV28 to TRBJ2-7, with 7 positions matching TRBD1. Germline V lookup: CDR1 MDHEN, CDR2 SYDVKM. This CDR3 is 15 amino acids long. J lost 0 bases, V lost 4 bases, and 6 bases had no gene match. The CDR3 DNA sequence: TGTGCCAGCAGTTCGGTGGGGGACAGCTCCTACGAGCAGTACTTC. Translated, it gives CASSSVGDSSYEQYF.

This clone has only a few counts. A read error may produce the germline difference seen at one junction end. V and J are TRBV7-7 and TRBJ2-5; 8 bases are a match to TRBD1. Germline assignment: CDR1 SSHAT and CDR2 FNYEAQ (reference sequence). The CDR3 sequence is 15 residues long. Here the CDR3 reads CASSPWTGTGETQYF. CDR3 sequence (DNA): TGTGCTAGCAGCCCATGGACAGGGACGGGGGAGACCCAGTACTTC.

Notes on this clone: In the same sample, other DNA sequences code for this CDR3. The chain carries TRBV11-2 and TRBJ1-2; TRBD1 aligns across 7 bases. The CDR3 spans 14 residues. Unmatched junction bases numbered 5, after V lost 3 bases and J lost 4 bases. The germline gives CDR1 SGHAT, CDR2 FQNNGV. CDR3 sequence: CASSFTGAGYGYTF. The CDR3, as DNA: TGTGCCAGCAGCTTTACAGGGGCCGGCTATGGCTACACCTTC.

CDR3 amino acids: CASRATGMQETQYF. The CDR3, as DNA: TGTGCCAGCAGGGCAACAGGGATGCAAGAGACCCAGTACTTC. The rearrangement joins TRBV3-1 (or the pseudogene TRBV3-2) to TRBJ2-5; maybe TRBD1 (6 bases). The CDR3 sequence is 14 residues long. Germline V gene data show CDR1 as LGHDT and CDR2 as YNNKEL (reference sequence). Trimming shortened V by 6 bases and J by 2 bases, and 13 bases separated the two germline ends.

This chain links TRBV27 with TRBJ1-5, with a tentative D call TRBD1 (6 bases). Per the germline V gene, CDR1 is MNHEY and CDR2 is SMNVEV (reference sequence). Trimming left V 2 bases short and J 0 bases short, with 8 bases between. The CDR3 is 15 amino acids. Here the CDR3 reads CASSLEGHSNQPQHF. For the CDR3, the DNA is TGTGCCAGCAGTTTAGAGGGACATAGCAATCAGCCCCAGCATTTT.

The chain uses TRBV7-9 and TRBJ1-1; a weak D match, TRBD1 (5 bases). V was shortened by 4 bases and J by 6 bases, with 15 bases between the two germline ends. CDR3 size: 14 residues. Germline CDR1 and CDR2: SEHNR and FQNEAQ (reference sequence). In DNA, the CDR3 is TGTGCCAGCAGCTCTTCTACAGGTTGGCCTGAAGCTTTCTTT. The encoded protein is CASSSSTGWPEAFF. The entire variable domain, with the rest obtained from reference TRBV7-9 and TRBJ1-1, is as follows: DTGVSQNPRHKITKRGQNVTFRCDPISEHNRLYWYRQTLGQGPEFLTYFQNEAQLEKSRLLSDRFSAERPKGSFSTLEIQRTEQGDSAMYLCASSSSTGWPEAFFGQGTRLTVV.

The rearrangement uses TRBV7-6 and TRBJ1-4; no definite D call. The CDR3 loop spans 15 amino acids. V lost 1 base and J 2 bases, leaving 8 bases between the germline ends. Germline V gene sequence: CDR1 SGHVS, CDR2 FNYEAQ. The CDR3 coding sequence is TGTGCCAGCAGCTTAGGAGCGATTACTAATGAAAAACTGTTTTTT. This codes for CASSLGAITNEKLFF. Full variable domain (rest looked up from reference TRBV7-6 and TRBJ1-4): GAGVSQSPRYKVTKRGQDVALRCDPISGHVSLYWYRQALGQGPEFLTYFNYEAQQDKSGLPNDRFSAERPEGSISTLTIQRTEQRDSAMYRCASSLGAITNEKLFFGSGTQLSVL.

The chain recombines TRBV28 with TRBJ2-2, with TRBD2 as a possible D gene (5 bases). This CDR3 is 17 amino acids long. V was trimmed by 4 bases and J by 7 bases, leaving 22 bases between them. The germline V gene encodes CDR1 MDHEN and CDR2 SYDVKM. CDR3 loop: CASSSPPTRGLVGELFF. CDR3 DNA: TGTGCCAGCAGTTCCCCCCCGACCCGCGGGTTAGTCGGGGAGCTGTTTTTT.

The gene calls are TRBV3-1 (or the pseudogene TRBV3-2) and TRBJ1-3; D is possibly TRBD1 (6 bases). CDR3 length equals 18 residues. The ends were cut back, 0 bases at V and 0 bases at J, with 15 bases in the middle. CDR1 and CDR2 (germline): LGHDT, YNNKEL (reference sequence). The CDR3 bases are TGTGCCAGCAGCCAAGACTTCGCAGGGGTCAGCTCTGGAAACACCATATATTTT. Amino acid sequence: CASSQDFAGVSSGNTIYF.

V gene TRBV14 combines with J gene TRBJ2-1, with 9 nucleotides matching TRBD2. Germline-derived CDR1 and CDR2 are SGHDN and FVKESK. The CDR3 covers 15 residues. Losses at the gene ends were 2 bases for V and 2 bases for J; bases not matched to a gene: 1. As DNA, the CDR3 is TGTGCCAGCAGCCAAATAGCGGGAGCCTACAATGAGCAGTTCTTC. Residues: CASSQIAGAYNEQFF.

This chain links TRBV3-1 (or the pseudogene TRBV3-2) with TRBJ1-2, with a weak D call TRBD1 (5 bases). V lost 5 bases, J lost 8 bases, and 9 bases lay in between. This CDR3 has 11 residues. Germline V gene lookup returns CDR1 LGHDT and CDR2 YNNKEL (reference sequence). CDR3 in amino acids: CASSAGFGYTF. Here the CDR3 DNA reads TGTGCCAGCAGCGCAGGGTTCGGCTACACCTTC.

V gene TRBV24-1 combines with J gene TRBJ1-2; TRBD1 agrees at 8 bases. Trimming cost V 4 bases and J 8 bases; bases outside gene matches: 11. Germline values: CDR1 KGHDR, CDR2 SFDVKD. The CDR3 is 15 residues long. The CDR3 DNA reads as TGTGCCACCAGTGACCGGGACAGGCTAATGGGGGGCTACACCTTC. As protein: CATSDRDRLMGGYTF.

The V gene is TRBV3-1 (or the pseudogene TRBV3-2), the J gene TRBJ2-7, with 10 nucleotides matching TRBD2. This CDR3 has 15 amino acids. Germline-derived CDR1 and CDR2 are LGHDT and YNNKEL (reference sequence). After removal of 4 bases from V and 2 bases from J, the junction contained 5 bases not matched to a gene. The CDR3 region is CASSPGLAETYEQYF. The CDR3 region has the DNA TGTGCCAGCAGCCCAGGACTAGCGGAGACCTACGAGCAGTACTTC.

In its sample, this clone was seen once. The V and J genes are TRBV3-1 (or the pseudogene TRBV3-2) and TRBJ1-1; D remains ambiguous. This CDR3 has 15 amino acids. Deletions cut 4 bases from V and 3 bases from J, with 15 bases between. Germline V gene lookup returns CDR1 LGHDT and CDR2 YNNKEL (reference sequence). The CDR3 is CASSPEGGGDTEAFF. For the CDR3, the DNA is TGTGCCAGCAGCCCTGAAGGCGGAGGCGACACTGAAGCTTTCTTT.

This clone was recorded a few times. The CDR3 loop reads CASSYGHTETQYF. CDR3 in DNA: TGTGCCAGCAGTTATGGACATACTGAGACCCAGTACTTC. The chain combines TRBV6-5 with TRBJ2-5, with D possibly matching TRBD1 (5 bases). V gave up 3 bases and J gave up 5 bases, with 10 bases separating them. Germline V gene sequence: CDR1 MNHEY, CDR2 SVGAGI. CDR3 size: 13 residues.

The genes are TRBV28 and TRBJ2-2; maybe TRBD1 (6 bases). Trimming left V 6 bases short and J 1 base short, with 15 bases between. Germline V gene lookup returns CDR1 MDHEN and CDR2 SYDVKM. The CDR3 is 16 residues long. The CDR3 spells CASRRGDMMNTGELFF. In DNA, the CDR3 is TGTGCCAGCAGACGAGGGGACATGATGAACACCGGGGAGCTGTTTTTT.

V gene TRBV6-4 combines with J gene TRBJ1-2; 8 nucleotides line up with TRBD1. Germline values: CDR1 MRHNA, CDR2 SNTAGT. J was trimmed by 8 bases and V by 8 bases; bases with no gene match: 10. The length of the CDR3 is 13 residues. CDR3: CASRAGGAYGYTF. CDR3 sequence (DNA): TGTGCCAGCCGGGCAGGGGGCGCCTACGGCTACACCTTC.

This clone has more than one count but fewer than ten. This rearrangement joins TRBV5-4 to TRBJ1-1; perhaps TRBD1 as D (6 bases). The CDR3 totals 14 residues. V gave up 4 bases and J gave up 0 bases, with 10 bases separating them. Germline V gene sequence: CDR1 SGHNT, CDR2 YYREEE (reference sequence). CDR3 amino acids: CASSPDSMNTEAFF. CDR3 nucleotide sequence: TGTGCCAGCAGCCCGGACAGTATGAACACTGAAGCTTTCTTT.

This chain links TRBV20-1 with TRBJ1-4; no reliable D call. The CDR3 is 11 residues long. CDR1 is DFQATT, CDR2 SNEGSKA, per germline (reference sequence). Trimming removed 3 bases at V and 9 bases at J, with 8 bases between. The CDR3, as DNA: TGCAGTGCTAGCGCGGTGAAAAAACTGTTTTTT. Protein: CSASAVKKLFF.

This clone has a single count. The J gene is TRBJ2-7, the V gene TRBV3-1 (or the pseudogene TRBV3-2); TRBD2 agrees at 8 bases. The CDR3 has 13 amino acids. After removal of 3 bases from V and 6 bases from J, the junction contained 4 bases not matched to a gene. Germline values: CDR1 LGHDT, CDR2 YNNKEL (reference sequence). The CDR3 nucleotides read TGTGCCAGCAGCCAGGGGACTAGGGGCGAGCAGTACTTC. This translates into CASSQGTRGEQYF.

V is TRBV5-5 and J is TRBJ2-5, with 8 bases that match TRBD1. Germline V gene lookup returns CDR1 SGHKS and CDR2 YYEKEE (reference sequence). The CDR3 has 15 amino acids. J gave up 1 base and V 5 bases, and 7 bases lay outside the gene matches. The CDR3 spells CASRSGTGGQETQYF. CDR3 nucleotides: TGTGCCAGCAGGTCCGGGACAGGCGGCCAAGAGACCCAGTACTTC.

V gene TRBV28 combines with J gene TRBJ1-2; 10 positions match TRBD1. The CDR3 loop spans 14 amino acids. V shed 5 bases and J 3 bases; nucleotides not matched to a gene: 3. Germline CDR1 is MDHEN and CDR2 is SYDVKM. The CDR3 here is CASSDRGPYYGYTF. CDR3 nucleotides: TGTGCCAGCAGTGACAGGGGGCCTTACTATGGCTACACCTTC.

The rearrangement joins TRBV24-1 to TRBJ1-4; 8 nucleotides line up with TRBD1. The CDR3 is 13 residues long. Germline trimming cut 4 bases from V and 8 bases from J; bases unmatched to any gene: 2. Germline loops: CDR1 KGHDR, CDR2 SFDVKD. CDR3 coding DNA: TGTGCCACCAGTGACCGGACAGGGGAAAAACTGTTTTTT. It encodes CATSDRTGEKLFF.

The chain joins TRBV5-1 to TRBJ1-4, with 8 nucleotides matching TRBD1. CDR3 length: 15 residues. CDR1 is SGHRS and CDR2 is YFSETQ in the germline V gene. Trimming removed 4 bases from V and 3 bases from J; junction bases left unmatched: 5. The CDR3 here is CASSPDRGANEKLFF. The CDR3 region has the DNA TGCGCCAGCAGCCCCGACAGGGGTGCTAATGAAAAACTGTTTTTT.

The genes are TRBV19 and TRBJ2-2, with D possibly being TRBD2 (7 bases). This CDR3 comprises 16 residues. Trimming took off 1 base at V and 6 bases at J, with 15 bases between the two ends. CDR1 and CDR2 (germline): LNHDA, SQIVND (reference sequence). The DNA for the CDR3 is TGTGCCAGTAGTATAGCCCCGGGGGGCCCCGCCGGGGAGCTGTTTTTT. Protein: CASSIAPGGPAGELFF.

The V call is TRBV24-1, the J call TRBJ2-3; 8 bases agree with TRBD2. J lost 7 bases, V lost 0 bases, and 5 bases had no gene match. CDR1 KGHDR and CDR2 SFDVKD come from the germline V gene. The CDR3 contains 15 residues. The CDR3 loop reads CATSDLRGGENTQYF. CDR3 nucleotides: TGTGCCACCAGTGATTTGCGGGGGGGCGAGAATACGCAGTATTTT.

The chain employs TRBV7-2 and TRBJ2-7; TRBD2 might be the D (7 bases). Germline V CDR1 and CDR2: SGHTA, FQGNSA. Trimming shortened V by 2 bases and J by 2 bases, and 13 bases separated the two germline ends. This CDR3 contains 15 residues. The CDR3, as DNA: TGTGCCAGCAGCTTATTGGGGGGGCAAGCCTACGAGCAGTACTTC. Translated, it gives CASSLLGGQAYEQYF. Variable domain in full (rest from reference TRBV7-2 and TRBJ2-7): GAGVSQSPSNKVTEKGKDVELRCDPISGHTALYWYRQSLGQGLEFLIYFQGNSAPDKSGLPSDRFSAERTGGSVSTLTIQRTQQEDSAVYLCASSLLGGQAYEQYFGPGTRLTVT.

This clone was counted a few times. The DNA for the CDR3 is TGTGCCAGCAGTTTCGGGACAGGGGCAAGATCACCCCTCCACTTT. This sequence encodes CASSFGTGARSPLHF. This chain uses TRBV27 with TRBJ1-6, with TRBD1 matching over 10 bases. The CDR3 is 15 residues long. The germline V gene encodes CDR1 MNHEY and CDR2 SMNVEV (reference sequence). V trimming: 3 bases; J trimming: 10 bases; junction bases outside the gene matches: 6.